This T cell receptor beta chain was retrieved from a study of cytomegalovirus exposure and HLA in healthy donors (dated by TCRdb to 2016 to 2017). In terms of the full investigation: In an earlier analysis of some 610 of the donors, approximately 300 Gb of sequence data and 95 million to 130 million unique TCR beta sequences from about 190 million T cells were reported. High-throughput TCR immunosequencing, statistical association of individual TCRs with disease status, and machine learning were combined to predict cytomegalovirus infection status. The T cell repertoires of 670 or so subjects were profiled by immunosequencing and related to cytomegalovirus serostatus. The study was designed to test whether signatures of past pathogen exposure could be identified by cataloging public T cell receptors. Among some 410 genotyped donors of the cohort, an average of roughly 230,000 unique TCR beta nucleotide sequences was sequenced per donor, of which about 18% were non-productive. Donor age, sex, ethnicity and CMV serostatus were compiled alongside the repertoire data. Genome-wide SNP genotypes for about 60% of the 666 donors were used in a later genetic analysis, which treated that subset as a discovery cohort. Because of strong linkage in the cohort, roughly five DR-DQ haplotypes were treated as single units for association and clustering. Around 320 gigabases of sequencing data and roughly 90 million unique TCR sequences were included in an early release covering about 700 HLA-typed donors. Every repertoire in the discovery cohort had been generated on one and the same sequencing platform. Among the roughly 390 genotyped donors, 81% belonged to the genetic ancestry cluster associated with self-reported Caucasian donors. In an earlier analysis of 587 of the donors, high-throughput TCR beta sequencing was used to judge whether each TCR beta V gene segment behaved as functional or pseudogenic. Both class I and class II loci were covered by HLA typing, at four-digit resolution. In a later analysis, previously published TCR beta repertoires from more than 500 donors were re-analyzed and high-resolution HLA genotyping was added so that TCR occurrence patterns could be studied. Typing coverage varied by locus: roughly 620-640 donors for A, B, C, DRB1 and DQB1; more than 500 for DQA1; more than 600 for DPA1; 450 to 480 for DPB1. Rather than drawing on any new phenotypic data, the later analysis identified candidate immune exposures from TCR beta sequences and the way those sequences occurred across donors. A separate validation cohort of over a hundred different subjects was used in addition to the roughly 720-subject first cohort.

The germline V gene encodes CDR1 MNHEY and CDR2 SVGAGI. V ends up 3 bases short and J 4 bases short, with an unmatched junction base count of 9. Inclusive of the bounding cysteine and phenylalanine, the CDR3 is 16 residues long. Only the CDR3 portion is preserved as DNA: 48 bases, with reading frame beginning at the first base. Remarks on this clone: No cognate antigen has been identified for it. It has no much larger one-base neighbor in the sample; base qualities were not kept.

Paper-wide results and their limitations: Specific HLA alleles were associated with more than 15,000 TCR beta sequences at a false discovery rate of 0.05 in a later analysis. Assigning TCR associations to individual alleles was difficult when HLA alleles, especially DR and DQ, strongly co-occurred. Roughly uniform sequencing depth across donors was assumed in presence/absence analyses, although this assumption may not hold. Only TCR beta chains were sequenced in this cohort, and the absence of alpha or paired-chain data limited detectable features. The 87-base-pair reads could not distinguish some IMGT-functional V segments, including TRBV6-2 and TRBV6-3, so those segments were excluded. A cluster of highly shared sequence variants was judged likely to be a technical artifact of the sequencing pipeline. V-gene and J-gene trimming of TCR beta chains was associated with a missense DCLRE1C variant in a later genetic analysis, and the association was replicated in an independent cohort. In the study, 164 TCR beta chains were listed as associated with cytomegalovirus. Linkage disequilibrium might explain the correlated functional status among segregating V segments, but an unknown experimental factor could not be excluded. According to the authors, the approach could potentially be generalized to other disease states and immunological phenotypes. A later analysis found that most CMV-associated TCR beta chains appeared HLA-restricted, with HLA associations seemingly driven largely by CMV exposure. Because counts were too low, more than 15 rarely observed V segments, including chromosome 9 orphons, were excluded from the earlier analysis of a few hundred of the donors. Several of the top co-occurrence clusters appeared to be linked to parvovirus B19, influenza, CMV and Epstein-Barr virus, according to a later analysis. A further reported finding was that TCR beta sequences accurately predicted the HLA-A and HLA-B alleles for most subjects in the first cohort. In a later analysis, HLA-associated TCR beta chains were found to be more clonally expanded and to have lower generation probabilities than equally common non-associated chains. In a later analysis, the rate of TCR association differed among HLA loci, with DRB1 alleles having the most associated TCRs and HLA-C alleles having the fewest. In a later genetic analysis, fewer N-insertions in productive TCRs were reported among donors in an Asian-associated ancestry cluster than the 666-donor mean. For the cohort, immune exposure information was limited to CMV serostatus. A few of the identified cytomegalovirus-associated TCR beta chains were confirmed in vitro to be specific for cytomegalovirus antigens. HLA typing was unavailable for some donors at each locus, so association tests used only the typed subset. Most TCR sequences were observed very rarely across donors, whereas some public TCRs were present in many individuals. The classifier was reported to diagnose cytomegalovirus status with high specificity and sensitivity in both the original cohort and the validation cohort. An earlier analysis of approximately 590 of the donors showed that most TCR beta V segments appeared in productive rearrangements either about 90% or about 30% of the time, which broadly matched IMGT annotations.

The cohort comprised some 680 healthy bone marrow donors. Cohort members were all nominally healthy when sampled, although unrecorded immune exposures were likely present. The donor tested CMV seronegative and was one of the 352 seronegative cohort members. A peripheral blood sample was collected from each donor, and TCR beta sequencing was performed on peripheral blood mononuclear cells. The Qiagen DNeasy Blood Extraction Kit was used to extract genomic DNA from the blood cell samples. Libraries were made using the immunoSEQ multiplex PCR assay. A mixture of 60 forward primers for TCR Vbeta segments and 13 reverse primers for TCR Jbeta segments was used in the multiplex PCR. The CDR3 region of rearranged TCR beta genes was amplified from genomic DNA with a multiplex PCR assay. Amplified TCR beta libraries were sequenced as 87-base-pair reads on the Illumina HiSeq System. Per the original workflow: In a later analysis, about 80 million unique TCR beta chains were counted across the roughly 610 repertoires, and roughly 11 million of these chains were shared by at least two donors. Raw reads were error-corrected and collapsed into unique sequences with a nearest-neighbor algorithm that merged closely related sequences to remove PCR and sequencing errors. To assign V, D and J gene segments, CDR3 sequences were aligned to IMGT reference sequences. For a sequence to be retained, at least a six-nucleotide match to both a V gene segment and a J gene segment was required. Rearrangements were called productive when the CDR3 lacked stop codons and stayed in frame with V and J; all others were non-productive. CDR3 was defined by IMGT convention, running from the second conserved V-encoded cysteine to the conserved J-encoded phenylalanine. Sequences without an unambiguous match to a single V gene segment were excluded from the earlier analysis of over 500 of the donors. An earlier analysis of some 500 of the donors classified V segments as functional when productive rearrangements were above 56.7% and as segregating when the standard deviation between donors was above 5%. A statistical classification framework was developed to diagnose cytomegalovirus status using the catalog of TCR beta chain sequences. In a later analysis, TCR nucleotide sequences were compared against IMGT/GENE-DB human TR gene sequences so that V and J genes could be assigned. In a later analysis, CDR3 sequences and most-parsimonious VDJ recombination scenarios were assigned using the TCRdist pipeline. In a later analysis, every TCR beta chain was defined by the combination of its CDR3 amino acid sequence and its V-gene family, and reads without a unique V-gene family were dropped. To address suspected cross-contamination and a sequencing artifact, a later analysis removed around 600 highly shared, low-generation-probability nucleotide sequences. A later analysis calculated a clonal expansion index for each public chain from normalized within-repertoire ranks of inferred template counts. In a later analysis, generation probabilities were computed with a VDJ recombination model fitted to out-of-frame rearrangements, and the resulting probabilities were checked against IGoR. In a later analysis, TCR-TCR, TCR-HLA and TCR-CMV co-occurrence was scored with hypergeometric tests, and a repertoire-size bias correction was applied to TCR pairs. A later analysis estimated false discovery rates by permuting HLA or CMV assignments 20 times. In a later analysis, co-occurring TCRs were grouped with DBSCAN, and TCRdist sequence similarity was added when clustering was performed within HLA-allele-positive subsets. Co-occurrence clustering excluded repertoires with fewer than 30,000 or more than 120,000 public chains, plus five with anomalous nucleotide sharing. TCRdb took this table from immuneACCESS and kept in-frame rearrangements with V and J called. Such tables lack part of the clones; where checked against another copy, unresolved V genes explain under half of the gap, and the rest is unexplained. V, J and clone size were drawn from that table, and D and trimming were deduced from the DNA. The sample table holds approximately 110,000 clones, of which around 84% were seen once. The ten top clones hold around 1.3% of the sample.

Sequences were obtained from PBMCs. The sequence was collected from a man aged 25-45 years in good health and CMV-seronegative. Recombination joined TRBV6-5 with TRBJ1-3; 7 of the junction bases match TRBD1. The CDR3 protein: CASSYFGQAEGNTIYF. The nucleotide sequence reads TGTGCCAGCAGTTATTTTGGACAGGCCGAAGGAAACACCATATATTTT.